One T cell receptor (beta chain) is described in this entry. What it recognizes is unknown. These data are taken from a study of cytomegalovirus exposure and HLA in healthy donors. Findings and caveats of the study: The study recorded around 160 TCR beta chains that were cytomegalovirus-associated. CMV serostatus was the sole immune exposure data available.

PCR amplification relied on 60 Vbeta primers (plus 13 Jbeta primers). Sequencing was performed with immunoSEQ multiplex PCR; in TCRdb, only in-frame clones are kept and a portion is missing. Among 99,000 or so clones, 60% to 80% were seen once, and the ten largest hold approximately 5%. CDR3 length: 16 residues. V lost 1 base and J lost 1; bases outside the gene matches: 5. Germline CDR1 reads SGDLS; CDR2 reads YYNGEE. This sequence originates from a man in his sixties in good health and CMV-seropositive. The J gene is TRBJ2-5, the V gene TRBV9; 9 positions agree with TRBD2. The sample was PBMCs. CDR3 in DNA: TGTGCCAGCAGCGTATCTAGCGGGGCAACCCAAGAGACCCAGTACTTC. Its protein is CASSVSSGATQETQYF.